What follows are 13 T cell receptor beta chains derived from one specimen sequenced in a study of cytomegalovirus exposure and HLA in healthy donors. Some clones are missing from TCRdb's copy, which holds only in-frame ones; the method was immunoSEQ multiplex PCR. The table records 250,000 or so clones, about 90% of them present only once. Sequenced material: PBMCs. The origin of the receptors is a man between 18 and 29 years old in good health and CMV-seropositive.

V is TRBV27 and J is TRBJ1-3, with a possible D match to TRBD1 (5 bases). The CDR3 sequence is 16 residues long. CDR1 and CDR2 from the germline V gene are MNHEY and SMNVEV (reference sequence). Trimming shortened V by 6 bases and J by 0 bases, and 15 bases separated the two germline ends. The CDR3 nucleotides read TGTGCCAGCAGGCGAGTAGGGGAAGGCTCTGGAAACACCATATATTTT. This sequence encodes CASRRVGEGSGNTIYF.

CDR3 protein: CASSVAGTGGYTF. The CDR3 coding sequence is TGTGCCAGCAGTGTAGCGGGGACGGGTGGCTACACCTTC. J is TRBJ1-2 and V is TRBV2, with D perhaps TRBD1 (5 bases). Germline assignment: CDR1 SNHLY and CDR2 FYNNEI. Trimming took 4 bases from V and 7 from J, leaving 13 bases between them. The CDR3 sequence is 13 residues long.

The count of this clone is one. V and J are TRBV5-1 and TRBJ1-2; TRBD1 matches 7 bases. Germline V gene lookup returns CDR1 SGHRS and CDR2 YFSETQ. This CDR3 has 13 amino acids. V was clipped by 5 bases and J by 0 bases; unmatched bases: 1. The CDR3 sequence is CASRQGSNYGYTF. The CDR3 DNA follows: TGCGCCAGCAGACAGGGGTCTAACTATGGCTACACCTTC.

The chain employs TRBV5-1 and TRBJ1-1; D is unclear. V shed 2 bases and J shed 2 bases, with 10 bases lying between them. The germline V gene encodes CDR1 SGHRS and CDR2 YFSETQ. The CDR3 length is 14 residues. Written as DNA, the CDR3 is TGCGCCAGCAGCTTTAACAGCCAAAACACTGAAGCTTTCTTT. Protein: CASSFNSQNTEAFF.

This sequence joins TRBV2 and TRBJ1-5, with TRBD1 matching over 8 bases. The CDR3 has 15 amino acids. Trimming took 8 bases from V and 5 from J; bases not matched to a gene: 11. CDR1 and CDR2 from the germline V gene are SNHLY and FYNNEI. CDR3 region: CASGWTGTRDQPQHF. CDR3 bases: TGTGCCAGCGGATGGACAGGGACGCGGGATCAGCCCCAGCATTTT.

This chain joins TRBV30 and TRBJ1-1; 9 bases match TRBD1. CDR1 is GTSNPN, CDR2 SVGIG, per germline (reference sequence). Trimming took 4 bases from V and 11 from J; bases not matched to a gene: 11. The CDR3 totals 13 residues. CDR3 nucleotides: TGTGCCTGGATTGGACAGGGGCCAACGGGCGCTTTCTTT. Translating gives CAWIGQGPTGAFF. The variable domain in full, completed from reference TRBV30 and TRBJ1-1, reads SQTIHQWPATLVQPVGSPLSLECTVEGTSNPNLYWYRQAAGRGLQLLFYSVGIGQISSEVPQNLSASRPQDRQFILSSKKLLLSDSGFYLCAWIGQGPTGAFFGQGTRLTVV.

In this sample, this clone turned up a few times. The chain is built from TRBV7-6 and TRBJ2-1, with a weak D call TRBD1 (6 bases). The CDR3 consists of 14 residues. The germline V and J ends were trimmed by 1 base and 6 bases, with 10 bases remaining between them. CDR1 is SGHVS, CDR2 FNYEAQ, per germline. The CDR3 bases are TGTGCCAGCAGCTTAGTTAGAGGGGGCAATGAGCAGTTCTTC. Amino acids: CASSLVRGGNEQFF. Full variable domain (rest looked up from reference TRBV7-6 and TRBJ2-1): GAGVSQSPRYKVTKRGQDVALRCDPISGHVSLYWYRQALGQGPEFLTYFNYEAQQDKSGLPNDRFSAERPEGSISTLTIQRTEQRDSAMYRCASSLVRGGNEQFFGPGTRLTVL.

This clone has a handful of counts. The chain recombines TRBV5-4 with TRBJ2-1, with D hard to call. Germline CDR1 SGHNT, CDR2 YYREEE (reference sequence). The V gene lost 3 bases and the J gene lost 6 bases, with 13 bases spanning the gap. The CDR3 is 14 amino acids. CDR3 in amino acids: CASSSPRRVNEQFF. In DNA form, the CDR3 reads TGTGCCAGCAGCTCCCCCCGACGAGTCAATGAGCAGTTCTTC.

This clone was counted a few times. The chain uses TRBV25-1 and TRBJ1-2; TRBD1 aligns across 8 bases. Germline-derived CDR1 and CDR2 are MGHDK and SYGVNS. J gave up 3 bases and V 7 bases, and 7 bases lay outside the gene matches. This CDR3 is built from 14 residues. CDR3 amino acids: CASNPGGEYYGYTF. In DNA form, the CDR3 reads TGTGCCAGCAATCCAGGGGGCGAGTACTATGGCTACACCTTC.

The chain joins TRBV2 to TRBJ2-7, with D maybe TRBD1 (6 bases). Germline V gives CDR1 SNHLY, CDR2 FYNNEI. This CDR3 has 14 residues. V was trimmed by 4 bases and J by 6 bases, leaving 16 bases between them. In DNA form, the CDR3 reads TGTGCCAGCAGTGGCCACGCAGGGGTAAGCGAGCAGTACTTC. Protein: CASSGHAGVSEQYF.

There are a few counts of this clone. The chain links TRBV6-1 to TRBJ2-6; the match to TRBD2 covers 8 bases. V lost 7 bases and J lost 0; bases outside the gene matches: 2. Looked up from germline, CDR1 is MNHNS and CDR2 is SASEGT. This CDR3 region has 15 residues. The CDR3: CASTGGFSGANVLTF. The DNA of the CDR3 is TGTGCCAGCACGGGGGGGTTCTCTGGGGCCAACGTCCTGACTTTC.

The chain links TRBV5-4 to TRBJ1-1, with 9 bases fitting TRBD1. J gave up 0 bases and V 4 bases, and 10 bases lay outside the gene matches. Germline-derived CDR1 and CDR2 are SGHNT and YYREEE (reference sequence). The CDR3 contains 17 residues. The DNA for the CDR3 is TGTGCCAGCAGCGGAAGGGACAGGGACGTTATGAACACTGAAGCTTTCTTT. Amino acids: CASSGRDRDVMNTEAFF.

This clone was seen a handful of times. The V call is TRBV9, the J call TRBJ1-1; D perhaps matches TRBD1 (6 bases). Looked up from germline, CDR1 is SGDLS and CDR2 is YYNGEE. V dropped 6 bases and J dropped 1 base, with 10 bases sitting between them. There are 13 residues in the CDR3. This CDR3 reads CASNPTGNTEAFF. DNA for the CDR3: TGTGCCAGCAACCCGACAGGGAACACTGAAGCTTTCTTT.